This TCR beta chain was sequenced during a study of blood T cell repertoires in COVID-19. As for the study in general: The cDNA or gDNA used as material had been derived from T cells, B-cell-depleted T cells, or PBMCs.

Germline V gene lookup returns CDR1 MDHEN and CDR2 SYDVKM. The CDR3 spans 16 residues. Trimming removed 4 bases from V and 8 bases from J; junction bases left unmatched: 11. In the study's own analysis: Nucleated cell counts were estimated from reference gene primer amplification. Some clones are missing from TCRdb's copy, which holds only in-frame ones; the method was immunoSEQ multiplex PCR. V and J calls and clone size are as listed in that table; D and trimming were resolved from the DNA. The data show 250,000 to 300,000 clones, with roughly 90% seen just once and around 10% held by the top ten. The participants were between about 18 and 95 years old and came from some 23 US areas.

This clonotype originated in a man aged 35 to 55 who had recovered from COVID-19. V gene TRBV28 combines with J gene TRBJ2-1; 10 nucleotides agree with TRBD2. Sequenced input: PBMCs or T cells enriched from blood (not recorded which). CDR3 DNA: TGTGCCAGCAGTTCAATCTCTAGCGGGAGTACCGATGAGCAGTTCTTC. Its translation is CASSSISSGSTDEQFF.